What follows is one T cell receptor beta chain and its context. Its target is not known. Expressed TCRB transcripts were sequenced because the entire RNA isolate underwent reverse transcription. Millions of reads was the average for naive, central memory and regulatory T cell samples. The protocol was immunoSEQ multiplex PCR, while the TCRdb copy is restricted to in-frame clones and leaves out a portion. The table records 150,000 to 200,000 clones, about 7.8% of them present only once. Germline loops: CDR1 MNHNY, CDR2 SVGAGI (reference sequence). The CDR3 is made up of 15 amino acids. Trimming cost V 7 bases and J 2 bases, with 17 bases left between them. The record originates from a study of beta chain features in type 1 diabetes. Study-level points and caveats: Shorter TCRB CDR3s, moderately but significantly so, were found in Type 1 diabetes patients in all four CD4+ subsets.

The rearrangement joins TRBV6-6 to TRBJ1-2; a possible D gene is TRBD1 (5 bases). The sequence was collected from a woman in her 40s with type 1 diabetes. Sequencing input: central memory CD4+ T cells from blood. The CDR3 is CASNRPGNLNYGYTF. The CDR3 DNA sequence: TGTGCCAGCAACCGTCCAGGGAACCTGAACTATGGCTACACCTTC.